This T cell receptor beta chain was documented in a study of post-analysis software for immune sequencing data. The wider study: Patients with relapsing-remitting, secondary progressive and progressive-relapsing multiple sclerosis courses were all represented. Findings and limits, study-wide: Patients had higher frequencies than controls of roughly five TRBV segments, including TRBV5-6, TRBV5-1 and TRBV20-1. Normalized Chao1 diversity was significantly lower in multiple sclerosis patients than in controls.

The library was made from cDNA and included unique molecular identifiers. Starting from about 0.98 to 11 million T cells, the study yielded a few hundred thousand cDNA molecules. TCRdb recomputed calls from the PCR reads with MiXCR, one row per CDR3 protein. The sample has hundreds of thousands of distinct CDR3 sequences; 25% to 30% are singletons. The CDR3 is made up of 16 amino acids. V lost 6 bases and J lost 6, with 24 bases in between. CDR1 and CDR2 from the germline V gene are LGHDT and YNNKEL (reference sequence). Regarding this clonotype: Its target is not known.

The receptor was derived from a girl between 5 and 17 years old with multiple sclerosis. The specimen sequenced was blood. The chain joins TRBV3-1 to TRBJ2-7, with D possibly matching TRBD2 (6 bases). The CDR3 bases are TGTGCCAGCAGTCCAACTATGGGACCTGGGAGGAGCGAGCAGTACTTC. As protein: CASSPTMGPGRSEQYF.